This record concerns one T cell receptor beta chain sequence. The data derive from a study of OX40 agonist ivuxolimab in advanced cancers. CDR1 is SGHVS, CDR2 FNYEAQ, per germline. V was pared by 4 bases and J by 2 bases, with 11 bases between. The CDR3 consists of 14 residues. TCRdb's table, derived via immunoSEQ multiplex PCR, lists solely in-frame clones and lacks some. The table shows about 46,000 clones, with nearly 90% occurring only once. V is TRBV7-6 and J is TRBJ1-1, with D possibly matching TRBD1 (6 bases). The TCR comes from an adult with an advanced solid tumor such as melanoma, head and neck, liver or kidney cancer. The starting material was CD4+ or CD8+ T cells sorted from blood, obtained in a trial of the OX40 agonist ivuxolimab. CDR3 sequence (DNA): TGTGCCAGCAGCTCCCTGACAGGCAACACTGAAGCTTTCTTT. This sequence encodes CASSSLTGNTEAFF.